The present entry profiles one T cell receptor beta chain with its context. Original data processing: Reference gene primer amplification in the assay estimated nucleated cell counts. Only in-frame clones appear in the TCRdb table, and some are missing; sequencing was by immunoSEQ multiplex PCR. The V and J calls and clone size were taken over from that table, and D and trimming were inferred from the DNA. The table has roughly 120,000 clones, more than 80% seen once. This entry comes from a study of blood T cell repertoires in COVID-19. At the level of the study: Researchers got acute and convalescent COVID-19 samples from the United States, Italy and Spain. PBMCs, B-cell-depleted T cells, or T cells were the source of the cDNA or gDNA that made up the material.

The ends lost 6 bases at V and 9 bases at J; junction bases unmatched: 7. From germline, CDR1 is MNHEY and CDR2 SVGEGT. The CDR3 extends over 14 amino acids. Sample: peripheral blood. The rearrangement uses TRBV6-2 or TRBV6-3 and TRBJ2-1; 11 bases are shared with TRBD2. This sequence was found in a woman aged 50 to 65 with acute or convalescent COVID-19. CDR3 nucleotides: TGTGCCAGCAGCCTTAGCGGGAGGGCCATTGAGCAGTTCTTC. This encodes CASSLSGRAIEQFF.